Listed below are T cell receptor beta chains from one sample, sequenced in a study of monozygotic twins with inflammatory bowel disease. TCRdb reprocessed the 5' RACE reads and reports one entry per CDR3 protein, with no DNA. This listing includes around 370,000 distinct CDR3 sequences. What was sequenced was blood. All receptors come from a human donor with ulcerative colitis or Crohn's disease, or a healthy co-twin of an affected twin (not recorded which). The CDR3 runs from the conserved cysteine through the conserved F or W. Each record gives: J gene, V gene, CDR3 protein.

>TRBJ2-7|TRBV20-1
CSADTPTTAFGGEQYF
>TRBJ2-7|TRBV29-1
CSVEDGRAYVQYF
>TRBJ2-7|TRBV5-1
CASSLPLGGVSYEQYF
>TRBJ2-7|TRBV7-9
CASSPYGKTSGGTEQYF
>TRBJ1-2|TRBV11-2
CASSARGRDEGYTF
>TRBJ2-1|TRBV7-8
CASSSPGGQISNEQFF
>TRBJ1-4|TRBV4-2
CASSPPGGAGEKLFF
>TRBJ2-5|TRBV20-1
CSARVLGAGELQETQYF
>TRBJ2-4|TRBV7-2
CASSPPAGGWNIQYF
>TRBJ1-1|TRBV5-4
CASSYWDRDVTEAFF
>TRBJ2-7|TRBV29-1
CSVAEGTTRGKQYF
>TRBJ1-1|TRBV20-1
CSARDFLGAAFF
>TRBJ2-3|TRBV4-1
CASSRPRGGPLRDTQYF
>TRBJ2-3|TRBV6-2/TRBV6-3
CASSPRTGADTQYF
>TRBJ2-5|TRBV10-1
CASISGTGQETQYF
>TRBJ2-3|TRBV5-4
CASSQGLAGLTDTQYF